A selection of T cell receptor beta chains follows, all from one sample in a study of neurological immune-mediated disorders. TCRdb ran MiXCR on the 5' RACE reads and lists one entry per CDR3 protein. Of roughly 88,000 distinct CDR3 sequences detected, under 4.5% appear once; the ten largest clones hold around 3.2%. Material: PBMCs. These receptor sequences come from a woman in her forties or fifties with multiple sclerosis. Each CDR3 is given with its conserved first and last residue. D genes are given only for firm matches. Only part of the rows carry a size: once, few, many, or a class if the clone is expanded.

j_call: TRBJ1-5
v_call: TRBV4-1
clone_size: many
d_call: .
cdr3_aa: CASSQGAFQPQHF
cdr3_nt: TGCGCCAGCAGCCAAGGGGCCTTTCAGCCCCAGCATTTT

j_call: TRBJ2-2
v_call: TRBV6-5
clone_size: .
d_call: TRBD2
cdr3_aa: CASSKLSGGAGELFF
cdr3_nt: TGTGCCAGCAGTAAGCTTAGCGGGGGAGCCGGGGAGCTGTTTTTT

j_call: TRBJ1-1
v_call: TRBV5-1
clone_size: many
d_call: TRBD1
cdr3_aa: CASSSDRGQTEAFF
cdr3_nt: TGCGCCAGCAGCTCGGACAGGGGGCAGACTGAAGCTTTCTTT

j_call: TRBJ1-1
v_call: TRBV20-1
clone_size: many
d_call: .
cdr3_aa: CSASSVLGNPEAFF
cdr3_nt: TGCAGTGCTAGTTCTGTTCTGGGGAATCCTGAAGCTTTCTTT

j_call: TRBJ1-1
v_call: TRBV4-1
clone_size: medium-sized
d_call: .
cdr3_aa: CASGPQWGADEAFF
cdr3_nt: TGCGCCAGCGGACCACAGTGGGGGGCTGATGAAGCTTTCTTT

j_call: TRBJ1-2
v_call: TRBV5-1
clone_size: many
d_call: .
cdr3_aa: CASSLDGQNYGYTF
cdr3_nt: TGCGCCAGCAGCTTGGATGGACAGAACTATGGCTACACCTTC

j_call: TRBJ2-2
v_call: TRBV20-1
clone_size: many
d_call: .
cdr3_aa: CSANNDGNTGELFF
cdr3_nt: TGCAGTGCTAACAATGACGGGAACACCGGGGAGCTGTTTTTT

j_call: TRBJ2-7
v_call: TRBV20-1
clone_size: many
d_call: TRBD2
cdr3_aa: CSARDPLLASGDVEQYF
cdr3_nt: TGCAGTGCTAGAGACCCCTTGCTGGCTAGCGGGGATGTCGAGCAGTACTTC

j_call: TRBJ2-3
v_call: TRBV5-6
clone_size: many
d_call: .
cdr3_aa: CASSLVVRSTDTQYF
cdr3_nt: TGTGCCAGCAGCTTGGTAGTTCGGAGCACAGATACGCAGTATTTT

j_call: TRBJ2-1
v_call: TRBV5-6
clone_size: many
d_call: .
cdr3_aa: CASSTLDEQFF
cdr3_nt: TGTGCCAGCAGCACCCTTGATGAGCAGTTCTTC

j_call: TRBJ1-2
v_call: TRBV3-1
clone_size: .
d_call: TRBD1
cdr3_aa: CASSPRDRGSAGYTF
cdr3_nt: TGTGCCAGCAGCCCCAGGGACAGGGGCTCTGCTGGCTACACCTTC

j_call: TRBJ2-5
v_call: TRBV7-6
clone_size: many
d_call: .
cdr3_aa: CASSLAGRNSGTQYF
cdr3_nt: TGTGCCAGCAGCTTAGCGGGACGGAACTCAGGGACCCAGTACTTC

j_call: TRBJ1-6
v_call: TRBV12-3/TRBV12-4
clone_size: many
d_call: .
cdr3_aa: CASSPMGLGNSPLHF
cdr3_nt: TGTGCCAGCAGCCCCATGGGACTTGGGAATTCACCCCTCCACTTT

j_call: TRBJ1-4
v_call: TRBV10-1
clone_size: .
d_call: TRBD1
cdr3_aa: CASSEVQGASNEKLFF
cdr3_nt: TGCGCCAGCAGTGAGGTGCAGGGGGCATCTAATGAAAAACTGTTTTTT

j_call: TRBJ2-1
v_call: TRBV29-1
clone_size: many
d_call: .
cdr3_aa: CSVDPGRYNEQFF
cdr3_nt: TGCAGCGTAGACCCGGGACGGTACAATGAGCAGTTCTTC

j_call: TRBJ1-6
v_call: TRBV7-2
clone_size: many
d_call: .
cdr3_aa: CASRTREAISPLHF
cdr3_nt: TGTGCCAGTCGTACTAGAGAGGCGATTTCACCCCTCCACTTT

j_call: TRBJ2-7
v_call: TRBV27
clone_size: few
d_call: .
cdr3_aa: CASSYRFRTDSKDLKSYEQYF
cdr3_nt: TGTGCCAGCAGTTACCGATTTAGGACAGACTCAAAAGATTTAAAATCCTACGAGCAGTACTTC

j_call: TRBJ2-2
v_call: TRBV28
clone_size: many
d_call: TRBD2
cdr3_aa: CASSLGLALLPGELFF
cdr3_nt: TGTGCCAGCAGTTTAGGACTAGCGCTGTTGCCCGGGGAGCTGTTTTTT

j_call: TRBJ2-1
v_call: TRBV12-3/TRBV12-4
clone_size: many
d_call: TRBD2
cdr3_aa: CASSQPAGTSGTYNEQFF
cdr3_nt: TGTGCCAGCAGTCAACCCGCCGGGACTAGCGGGACATACAATGAGCAGTTCTTC

j_call: TRBJ1-1
v_call: TRBV5-1
clone_size: many
d_call: TRBD1
cdr3_aa: CASSLKLGQGIEAFF
cdr3_nt: TGCGCCAGCAGCTTGAAACTCGGACAGGGTATTGAAGCTTTCTTT

j_call: TRBJ1-3
v_call: TRBV20-1
clone_size: few
d_call: .
cdr3_aa: CSAREGHPRKNIYF
cdr3_nt: TGCAGTGCTAGAGAAGGACATCCGAGAAAAAACATATATTTT

j_call: TRBJ1-1
v_call: TRBV7-3
clone_size: many
d_call: .
cdr3_aa: CASSLSRVEAFF
cdr3_nt: TGTGCCAGCAGCTTGAGCAGGGTTGAAGCTTTCTTT

j_call: TRBJ1-5
v_call: TRBV20-1
clone_size: many
d_call: TRBD1
cdr3_aa: CSAQGAHQPQHF
cdr3_nt: TGCAGTGCCCAGGGGGCTCATCAGCCCCAGCATTTT

j_call: TRBJ1-6
v_call: TRBV12-3/TRBV12-4
clone_size: many
d_call: TRBD1
cdr3_aa: CASRGTGMTSPLHF
cdr3_nt: TGTGCCAGCAGAGGGACAGGGATGACTTCACCCCTCCACTTT

j_call: TRBJ2-5
v_call: TRBV5-6
clone_size: many
d_call: TRBD2
cdr3_aa: CATAGGGQETQYF
cdr3_nt: TGTGCCACCGCGGGAGGGGGACAAGAGACCCAGTACTTC

j_call: TRBJ1-4
v_call: TRBV7-2
clone_size: many
d_call: .
cdr3_aa: CASSRGATNEKLFF
cdr3_nt: TGTGCCAGCAGCAGGGGGGCCACTAATGAAAAACTGTTTTTT

j_call: TRBJ2-2
v_call: TRBV20-1
clone_size: .
d_call: TRBD1
cdr3_aa: CSLPGTGNTGELFF
cdr3_nt: TGCAGTCTACCAGGGACAGGGAACACCGGGGAGCTGTTTTTT

j_call: TRBJ1-1
v_call: TRBV12-3/TRBV12-4
clone_size: many
d_call: .
cdr3_aa: CASSLVRRGTEAFF
cdr3_nt: TGTGCCAGCAGTTTGGTCAGGAGGGGGACTGAAGCTTTCTTT

j_call: TRBJ2-7
v_call: TRBV12-3/TRBV12-4
clone_size: many
d_call: .
cdr3_aa: CASSFGAQSLFEQYF
cdr3_nt: TGTGCCAGCAGTTTCGGCGCTCAGTCCTTGTTTGAGCAGTACTTC

j_call: TRBJ2-1
v_call: TRBV20-1
clone_size: few
d_call: TRBD2
cdr3_aa: CSAPLSGGQKNEQFF
cdr3_nt: TGCAGTGCTCCCCTTAGCGGGGGCCAGAAGAATGAGCAGTTCTTC

j_call: TRBJ2-7
v_call: TRBV20-1
clone_size: many
d_call: TRBD1
cdr3_aa: CSARDGQGATEQYF
cdr3_nt: TGCAGTGCTAGAGATGGACAGGGGGCAACCGAGCAGTACTTC

j_call: TRBJ2-7
v_call: TRBV12-3/TRBV12-4
clone_size: .
d_call: .
cdr3_aa: CASRPLRDSYEQYF
cdr3_nt: TGTGCCAGCAGACCCCTCCGGGACTCCTACGAGCAGTACTTC

j_call: TRBJ1-1
v_call: TRBV5-1
clone_size: many
d_call: TRBD1
cdr3_aa: CASSVQGADTEAFF
cdr3_nt: TGCGCCAGCAGCGTACAGGGGGCGGACACTGAAGCTTTCTTT

j_call: TRBJ1-5
v_call: TRBV18
clone_size: many
d_call: TRBD1
cdr3_aa: CASSPQGVESPWPQHF
cdr3_nt: TGTGCCAGCTCACCCCAGGGGGTGGAGAGCCCGTGGCCCCAGCATTTT

j_call: TRBJ1-1
v_call: TRBV10-3
clone_size: many
d_call: .
cdr3_aa: CAISEGRGTEAFF
cdr3_nt: TGTGCCATCAGTGAGGGGAGGGGGACTGAAGCTTTCTTT

j_call: TRBJ2-3
v_call: TRBV7-2
clone_size: many
d_call: TRBD1
cdr3_aa: CASSPRQGFITDTQYF
cdr3_nt: TGTGCCAGCAGCCCCCGACAGGGTTTCATCACAGATACGCAGTATTTT

j_call: TRBJ1-2
v_call: TRBV5-1
clone_size: many
d_call: .
cdr3_aa: CASSLVPDGGNDGYTF
cdr3_nt: TGCGCCAGCAGCCTAGTACCCGACGGGGGGAACGATGGCTACACCTTC

j_call: TRBJ2-7
v_call: TRBV28
clone_size: .
d_call: TRBD2
cdr3_aa: CASSFRGGFSSYEQYF
cdr3_nt: TGTGCCAGCAGTTTTCGGGGGGGTTTCTCGTCTTACGAGCAGTACTTC

j_call: TRBJ1-2
v_call: TRBV20-1
clone_size: many
d_call: TRBD1
cdr3_aa: CSARVEPGGLAGYTF
cdr3_nt: TGCAGTGCTAGAGTCGAGCCAGGGGGACTCGCTGGCTACACCTTC